The 2 T cell receptor beta chains below come from one sample, sequenced in a study of PD-1 blockade in mismatch repair-deficient tumors (dated by TCRdb to about 2017). Libraries came from the immunoSEQ multiplex PCR assay. TCRdb stores this immuneACCESS table with in-frame sequences only. Part of the clones is absent; in the studies checked, under half of the shortfall reflects unresolved V genes, and no reason is known for the rest. The sample profile shows some 120,000 clones; around nine tenths of them were found once. Of the sample, about an eighth is held by the ten largest clones. The sample here was peripheral blood, taken roughly 70 weeks after starting pembrolizumab. These receptors all stem from an adult with mismatch repair-deficient cancer.

The gene calls are TRBV29-1 and TRBJ2-1; 7 bases are shared with TRBD2. With 4 bases clipped from V and 6 bases from J, the junction kept 6 bases outside the gene matches. The CDR3 contains 13 residues. CDR1 is SQVTM, CDR2 ANQGSEA, per germline. CDR3 nucleotides: TGCAGCGTTGTTGGGGGAGGGTCCAATGAGCAGTTCTTC. Amino acids: CSVVGGGSNEQFF.

As regards this clone: A junction end diverges from the germline sequence, so it may reflect a read error. The CDR3 sequence is CASSPLGQMTDRF. The CDR3 DNA sequence: TGTGCCAGCAGCCCCCTAGGCCAGATGACTGACCGGTTT. This chain joins TRBV7-9 and TRBJ1-4; D remains unclear. Germline V gene lookup returns CDR1 SEHNR and CDR2 FQNEAQ (reference sequence). The CDR3 spans 13 residues.